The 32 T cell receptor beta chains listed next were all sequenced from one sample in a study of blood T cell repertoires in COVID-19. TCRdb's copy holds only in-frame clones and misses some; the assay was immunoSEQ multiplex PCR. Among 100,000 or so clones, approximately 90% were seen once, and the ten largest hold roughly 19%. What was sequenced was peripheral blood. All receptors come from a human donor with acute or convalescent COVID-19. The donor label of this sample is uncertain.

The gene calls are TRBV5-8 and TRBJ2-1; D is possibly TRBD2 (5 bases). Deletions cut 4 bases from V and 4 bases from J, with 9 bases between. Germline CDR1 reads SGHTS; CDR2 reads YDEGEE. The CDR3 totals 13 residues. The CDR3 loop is CASSPTGYNEQFF. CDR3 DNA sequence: TGTGCCAGCAGCCCAACGGGATACAATGAGCAGTTCTTC.

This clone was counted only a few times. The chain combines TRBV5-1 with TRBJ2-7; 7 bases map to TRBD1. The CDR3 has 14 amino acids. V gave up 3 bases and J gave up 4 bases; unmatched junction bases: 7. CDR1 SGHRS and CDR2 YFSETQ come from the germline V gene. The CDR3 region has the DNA TGCGCCAGCAGCTCGGCAGGGGGTACATACGAGCAGTACTTC. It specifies CASSSAGGTYEQYF.

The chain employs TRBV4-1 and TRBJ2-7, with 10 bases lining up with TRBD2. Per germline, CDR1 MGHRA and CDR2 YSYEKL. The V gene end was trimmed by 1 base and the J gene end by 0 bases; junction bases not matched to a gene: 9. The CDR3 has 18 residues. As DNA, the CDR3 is TGCGCCAGCAGCCAAGCCGCTAGCGGGGGAACTACCTCCTACGAGCAGTACTTC. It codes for CASSQAASGGTTSYEQYF.

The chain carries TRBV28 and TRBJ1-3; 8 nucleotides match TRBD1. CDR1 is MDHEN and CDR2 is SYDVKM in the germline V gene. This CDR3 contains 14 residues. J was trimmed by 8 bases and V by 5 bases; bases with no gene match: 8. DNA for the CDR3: TGTGCCAGCAGTCGAGGACAGGGACGAGACACCATATATTTT. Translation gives CASSRGQGRDTIYF.

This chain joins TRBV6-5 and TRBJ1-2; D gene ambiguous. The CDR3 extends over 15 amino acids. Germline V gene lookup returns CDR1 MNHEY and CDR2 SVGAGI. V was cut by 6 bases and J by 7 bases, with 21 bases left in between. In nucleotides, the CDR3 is TGTGCCAGCAGGCGCGCCGCCCCCTCTGCAAGTGGCTACACCTTC. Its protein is CASRRAAPSASGYTF.

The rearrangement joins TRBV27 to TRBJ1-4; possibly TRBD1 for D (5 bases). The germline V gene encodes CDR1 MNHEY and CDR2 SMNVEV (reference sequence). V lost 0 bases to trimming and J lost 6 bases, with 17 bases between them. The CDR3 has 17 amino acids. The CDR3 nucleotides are TGTGCCAGCAGTTTATCTGTGGGGCTAGGGTCCGATGAAAAACTGTTTTTT. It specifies CASSLSVGLGSDEKLFF.

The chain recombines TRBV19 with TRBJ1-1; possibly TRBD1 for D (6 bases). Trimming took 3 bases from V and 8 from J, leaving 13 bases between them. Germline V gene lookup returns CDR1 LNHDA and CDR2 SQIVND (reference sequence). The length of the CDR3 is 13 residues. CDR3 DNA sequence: TGTGCCAGTAGTATGGCAGGGGTTTTCGAAGCTTTCTTT. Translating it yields CASSMAGVFEAFF.

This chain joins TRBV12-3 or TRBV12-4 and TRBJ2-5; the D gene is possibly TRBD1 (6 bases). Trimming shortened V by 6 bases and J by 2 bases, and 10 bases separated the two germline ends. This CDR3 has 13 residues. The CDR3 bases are TGTGCCAGCAGGACAACAGGGCAAGAGACCCAGTACTTC. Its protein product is CASRTTGQETQYF.

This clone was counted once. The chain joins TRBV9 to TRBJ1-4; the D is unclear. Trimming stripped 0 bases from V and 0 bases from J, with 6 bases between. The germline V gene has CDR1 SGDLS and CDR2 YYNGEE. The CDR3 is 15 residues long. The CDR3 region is CASSVGPSTNEKLFF. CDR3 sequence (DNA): TGTGCCAGCAGCGTAGGTCCCTCAACTAATGAAAAACTGTTTTTT. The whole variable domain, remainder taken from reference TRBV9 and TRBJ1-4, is DSGVTQTPKHLITATGQRVTLRCSPRSGDLSVYWYQQSLDQGLQFLIQYYNGEERAKGNILERFSAQQFPDLHSELNLSSLELGDSALYFCASSVGPSTNEKLFFGSGTQLSVL.

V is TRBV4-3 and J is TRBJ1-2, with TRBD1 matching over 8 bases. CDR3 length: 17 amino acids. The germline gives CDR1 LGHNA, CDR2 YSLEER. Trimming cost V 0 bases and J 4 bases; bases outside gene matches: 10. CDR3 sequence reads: CASSQDPAGQVIYGYTF. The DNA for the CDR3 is TGCGCCAGCAGCCAAGATCCGGCGGGACAGGTTATCTATGGCTACACCTTC.

CDR3 residues: CASSLAGQVSYEQYF. In nucleotides, the CDR3 is TGTGCCAGCAGCTTAGCGGGACAGGTCTCCTACGAGCAGTACTTC. The rearrangement links TRBV7-9 to TRBJ2-7; TRBD1 matches at 8 bases. J gave up 0 bases and V 0 bases, and 1 base lay outside the gene matches. CDR3 size: 15 residues. Germline loops: CDR1 SEHNR, CDR2 FQNEAQ (reference sequence).

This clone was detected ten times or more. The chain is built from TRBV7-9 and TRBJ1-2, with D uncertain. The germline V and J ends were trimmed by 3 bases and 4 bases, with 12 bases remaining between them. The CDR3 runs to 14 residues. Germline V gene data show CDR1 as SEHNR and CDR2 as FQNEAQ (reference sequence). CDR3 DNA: TGTGCCAGCAGCTTTGACGGGGTGGGCTATGGCTACACCTTC. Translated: CASSFDGVGYGYTF.

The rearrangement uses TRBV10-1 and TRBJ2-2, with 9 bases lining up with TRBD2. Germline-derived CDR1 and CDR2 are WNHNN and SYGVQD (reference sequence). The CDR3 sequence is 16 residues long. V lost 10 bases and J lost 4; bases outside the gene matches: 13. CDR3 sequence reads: CANRASGILCTGELFF. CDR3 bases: TGCGCCAACAGAGCTAGCGGGATTTTGTGCACCGGGGAGCTGTTTTTT.

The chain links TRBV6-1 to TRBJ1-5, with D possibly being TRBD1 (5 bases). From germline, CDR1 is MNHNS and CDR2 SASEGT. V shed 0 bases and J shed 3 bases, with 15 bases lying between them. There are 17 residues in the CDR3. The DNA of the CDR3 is TGTGCCAGCAGTGAAGCGCTGTGGGGGGTGGTCAATCAGCCCCAGCATTTT. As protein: CASSEALWGVVNQPQHF.

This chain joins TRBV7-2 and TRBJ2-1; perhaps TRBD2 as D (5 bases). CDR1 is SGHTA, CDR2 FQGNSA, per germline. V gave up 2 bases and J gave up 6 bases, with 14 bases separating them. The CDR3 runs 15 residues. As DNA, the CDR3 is TGTGCCAGCAGCTTACAAACGGGAACCTCCAATGAGCAGTTCTTC. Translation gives CASSLQTGTSNEQFF. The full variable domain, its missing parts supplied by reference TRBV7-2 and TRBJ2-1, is GAGVSQSPSNKVTEKGKDVELRCDPISGHTALYWYRQSLGQGLEFLIYFQGNSAPDKSGLPSDRFSAERTGGSVSTLTIQRTQQEDSAVYLCASSLQTGTSNEQFFGPGTRLTVL.

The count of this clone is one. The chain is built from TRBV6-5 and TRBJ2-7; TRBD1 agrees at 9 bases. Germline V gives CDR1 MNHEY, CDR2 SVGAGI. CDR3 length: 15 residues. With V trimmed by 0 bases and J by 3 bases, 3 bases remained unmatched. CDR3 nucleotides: TGTGCCAGCAGTTACTCGGGACAGGGTGTCTACGAGCAGTACTTC. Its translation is CASSYSGQGVYEQYF.

CDR3 sequence: CASSQGLDGTLGRTEAFF. The CDR3 bases are TGTGCCAGCAGCCAAGGATTAGACGGGACTCTTGGGCGAACTGAAGCTTTCTTT. The chain carries TRBV4-2 and TRBJ1-1; possible D gene TRBD1, 5 bases. V was trimmed by 1 base and J by 5 bases, leaving 23 bases between them. The CDR3 totals 18 residues. The germline V gene has CDR1 LGHNA and CDR2 YNFKEQ.

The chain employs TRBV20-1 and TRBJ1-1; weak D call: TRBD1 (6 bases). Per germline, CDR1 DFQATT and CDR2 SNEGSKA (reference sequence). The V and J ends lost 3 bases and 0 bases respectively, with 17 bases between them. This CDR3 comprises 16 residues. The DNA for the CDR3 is TGCAGTGCTAGTAGGATGACAGGCGGAATGAACACTGAAGCTTTCTTT. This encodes CSASRMTGGMNTEAFF.

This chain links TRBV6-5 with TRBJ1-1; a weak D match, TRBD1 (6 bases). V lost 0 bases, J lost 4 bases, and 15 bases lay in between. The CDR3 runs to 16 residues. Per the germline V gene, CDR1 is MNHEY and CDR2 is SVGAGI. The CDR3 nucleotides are TGTGCCAGCAGTTACTCATCGACAGGTTCACTCACTGAAGCTTTCTTT. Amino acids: CASSYSSTGSLTEAFF.

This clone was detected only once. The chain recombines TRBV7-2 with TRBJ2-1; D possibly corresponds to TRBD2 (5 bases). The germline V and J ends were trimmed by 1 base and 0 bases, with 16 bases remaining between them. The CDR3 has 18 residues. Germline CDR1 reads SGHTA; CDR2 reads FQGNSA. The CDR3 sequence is CASSLDVTITTSYNEQFF. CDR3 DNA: TGTGCCAGCAGCTTAGATGTGACTATAACGACCTCCTACAATGAGCAGTTCTTC.

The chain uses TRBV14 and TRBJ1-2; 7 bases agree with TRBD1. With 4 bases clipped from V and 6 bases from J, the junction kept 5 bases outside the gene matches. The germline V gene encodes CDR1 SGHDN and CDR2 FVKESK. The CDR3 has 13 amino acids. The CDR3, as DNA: TGTGCCAGCAGCCCAAGAACAGGGGATGGCTACACCTTC. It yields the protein CASSPRTGDGYTF.

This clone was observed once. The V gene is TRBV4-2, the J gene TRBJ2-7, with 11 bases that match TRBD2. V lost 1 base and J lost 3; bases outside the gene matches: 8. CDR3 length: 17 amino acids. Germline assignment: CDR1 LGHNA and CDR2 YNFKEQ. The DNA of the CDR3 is TGTGCCAGCAGCCAAGCTTCCGCTAGCGGGAGGTTCTACGAGCAGTACTTC. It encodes CASSQASASGRFYEQYF.

The CDR3 is CASSPAAGTTSTDTQYF. CDR3 nucleotides: TGCGCCAGCAGCCCCGCTGCCGGGACTACTAGCACAGATACGCAGTATTTT. The J gene is TRBJ2-3, the V gene TRBV4-3; 7 bases are a match to TRBD2. CDR3 length: 17 residues. The germline CDR1 and CDR2 sequences are LGHNA and YSLEER. V trimming: 4 bases; J trimming: 0 bases; junction bases outside the gene matches: 10.

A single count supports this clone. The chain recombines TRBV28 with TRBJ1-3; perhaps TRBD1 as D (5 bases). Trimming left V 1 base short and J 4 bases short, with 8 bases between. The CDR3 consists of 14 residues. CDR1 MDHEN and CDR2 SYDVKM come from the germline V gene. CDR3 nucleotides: TGTGCCAGCAGTTTATCGGCAGGGGGAAACACCATATATTTT. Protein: CASSLSAGGNTIYF.

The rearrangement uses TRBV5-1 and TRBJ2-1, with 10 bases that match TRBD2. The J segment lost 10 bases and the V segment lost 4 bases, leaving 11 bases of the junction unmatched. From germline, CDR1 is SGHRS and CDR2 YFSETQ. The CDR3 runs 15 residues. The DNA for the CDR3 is TGCGCCAGCAGCCAATCTAGCGGGAGTTCAGGGGAGCAGTTCTTC. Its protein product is CASSQSSGSSGEQFF.

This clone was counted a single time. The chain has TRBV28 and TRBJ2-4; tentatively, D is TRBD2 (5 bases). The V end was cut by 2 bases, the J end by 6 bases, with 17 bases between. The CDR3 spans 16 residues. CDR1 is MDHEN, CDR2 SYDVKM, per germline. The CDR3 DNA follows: TGTGCCAGCAGTTTAGGATGGCGACTAAACCGAAACATTCAGTACTTC. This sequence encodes CASSLGWRLNRNIQYF. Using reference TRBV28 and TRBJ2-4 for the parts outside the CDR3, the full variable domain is DVKVTQSSRYLVKRTGEKVFLECVQDMDHENMFWYRQDPGLGLRLIYFSYDVKMKEKGDIPEGYSVSREKKERFSLILESASTNQTSMYLCASSLGWRLNRNIQYFGAGTRLSVL.

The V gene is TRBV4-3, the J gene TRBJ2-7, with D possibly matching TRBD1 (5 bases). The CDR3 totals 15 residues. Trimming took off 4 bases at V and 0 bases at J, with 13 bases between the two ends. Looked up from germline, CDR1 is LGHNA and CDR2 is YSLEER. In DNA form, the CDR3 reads TGCGCCAGCAGCCCTGATACAGGTGTCTCCTACGAGCAGTACTTC. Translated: CASSPDTGVSYEQYF.

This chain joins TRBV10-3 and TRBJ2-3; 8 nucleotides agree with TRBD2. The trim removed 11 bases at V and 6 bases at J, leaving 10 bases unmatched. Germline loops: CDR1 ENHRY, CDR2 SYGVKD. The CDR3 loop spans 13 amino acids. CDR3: CAASAGAEDTQYF. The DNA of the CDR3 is TGTGCCGCCTCAGCGGGAGCGGAGGATACGCAGTATTTT.

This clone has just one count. The CDR3 nucleotides are TGTGCCAGCGGAGAGAACTATAATTCACCCCTCCACTTT. It is translated as CASGENYNSPLHF. The chain recombines TRBV28 with TRBJ1-6, with D unclear. Germline loops: CDR1 MDHEN, CDR2 SYDVKM. The CDR3 length is 13 residues. V was cut by 8 bases and J by 3 bases, with 8 bases left in between. The full variable domain, rest sourced from reference TRBV28 and TRBJ1-6, is DVKVTQSSRYLVKRTGEKVFLECVQDMDHENMFWYRQDPGLGLRLIYFSYDVKMKEKGDIPEGYSVSREKKERFSLILESASTNQTSMYLCASGENYNSPLHFGNGTRLTVT.

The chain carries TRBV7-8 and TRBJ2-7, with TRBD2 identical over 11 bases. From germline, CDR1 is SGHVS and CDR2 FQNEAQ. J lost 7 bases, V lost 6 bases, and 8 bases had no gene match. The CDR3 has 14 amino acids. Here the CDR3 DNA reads TGTGCCAGCAGGCCACTAGCGGGGGTTTTGGAGCAGTACTTC. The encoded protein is CASRPLAGVLEQYF.

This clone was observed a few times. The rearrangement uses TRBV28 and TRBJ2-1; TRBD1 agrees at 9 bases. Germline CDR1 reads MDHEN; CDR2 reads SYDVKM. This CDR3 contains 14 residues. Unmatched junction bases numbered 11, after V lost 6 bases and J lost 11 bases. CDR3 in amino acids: CASSSNIQGAKQFF. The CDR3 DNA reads TGTGCCAGCAGCTCAAATATACAGGGGGCTAAGCAGTTCTTC. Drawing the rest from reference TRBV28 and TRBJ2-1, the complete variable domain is DVKVTQSSRYLVKRTGEKVFLECVQDMDHENMFWYRQDPGLGLRLIYFSYDVKMKEKGDIPEGYSVSREKKERFSLILESASTNQTSMYLCASSSNIQGAKQFFGPGTRLTVL.

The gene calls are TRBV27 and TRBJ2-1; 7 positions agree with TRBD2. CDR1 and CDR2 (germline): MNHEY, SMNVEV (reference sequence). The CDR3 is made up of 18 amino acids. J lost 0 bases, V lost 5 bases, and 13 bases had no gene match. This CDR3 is CASSPTPGGGSSYNEQFF. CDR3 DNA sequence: TGTGCCAGCAGTCCCACCCCAGGCGGGGGAAGCTCCTACAATGAGCAGTTCTTC.